One sample yielded the 4 T cell receptor beta chains listed below, sequenced in a study of cytomegalovirus exposure and HLA in healthy donors. PCR used 60 Vbeta primers and 13 Jbeta primers. Clones were sequenced by immunoSEQ multiplex PCR, and TCRdb holds only the in-frame ones, with some missing. The sample carries about 160,000 clones, about 63% recorded once. The sequencing input was PBMCs. The source is a woman between 40 and 55 years old in good health and CMV-seropositive.

The table lists this clone with a count of one. CDR3 region: CASSVAGVTYNEQFF. The CDR3 nucleotides are TGTGCCAGCAGCGTAGCAGGGGTTACCTACAATGAGCAGTTCTTC. The chain is built from TRBV9 and TRBJ2-1; a possible D gene is TRBD1 (6 bases). Trimming stripped 0 bases from V and 2 bases from J, with 9 bases between. CDR1 and CDR2 (germline): SGDLS, YYNGEE. The length of the CDR3 is 15 residues. The whole variable domain, filled in from reference TRBV9 and TRBJ2-1, reads DSGVTQTPKHLITATGQRVTLRCSPRSGDLSVYWYQQSLDQGLQFLIQYYNGEERAKGNILERFSAQQFPDLHSELNLSSLELGDSALYFCASSVAGVTYNEQFFGPGTRLTVL.

The chain uses TRBV4-3 and TRBJ2-7, with D possibly being TRBD2 (6 bases). The CDR3 runs to 16 residues. The V and J ends lost 1 base and 1 base respectively, with 14 bases between them. Germline CDR1 is LGHNA and CDR2 is YSLEER. CDR3 in DNA: TGCGCCAGCAGCCAAGGGAGGGGCCCTTGGTCCTACGAGCAGTACTTC. It is translated as CASSQGRGPWSYEQYF.

The chain links TRBV27 to TRBJ2-5; perhaps TRBD2 as D (5 bases). This CDR3 has 16 amino acids. V lost 5 bases and J 0 bases, leaving 16 bases between the germline ends. Germline-derived CDR1 and CDR2 are MNHEY and SMNVEV (reference sequence). The CDR3 DNA follows: TGTGCCAGCAGTCTGATGTTTGGGAGAAACCAAGAGACCCAGTACTTC. This gives the protein CASSLMFGRNQETQYF.

V gene TRBV12-2 combines with J gene TRBJ2-5; the table calls TRBD2, which could not be checked here. TRBV12-2 is classified as a pseudogene. The CDR3 consists of 17 residues. CDR3 protein: CASRTRPLAGAQETQYF. In DNA form, the CDR3 reads TGTGCAAGTCGTACCCGCCCACTAGCGGGTGCCCAAGAGACCCAGTACTTC.